These 12 T cell receptor beta chains were sequenced from one sample in a study of glioma-infiltrating T cells. Amplification of TCR alpha and beta CDR3 regions from RNA used iRepertoire nested multiplex PCR. MiXCR, run by TCRdb on the multiplex PCR reads, gives a single entry per CDR3 protein. Of more than 110,000 distinct CDR3 sequences in the sample, about two fifths were seen once. The sample consisted of glioma tissue, nonneoplastic brain tissue, or PBMCs (not recorded which). The source is a human donor with low-grade glioma or glioblastoma, undergoing nonglioma brain surgery, or in good health (not recorded which).

This clonotype was picked up a small number of times. The gene calls are TRBV7-3 and TRBJ2-2, with D perhaps TRBD1 (6 bases). There are 15 residues in the CDR3. The V end was cut by 3 bases, the J end by 2 bases, with 10 bases between. Germline CDR1 and CDR2: SGHTA and FQGTGA. This CDR3 is CASSLGTTNTGELFF. The CDR3 DNA follows: TGTGCCAGCAGCTTGGGGACAACCAACACCGGGGAGCTGTTTTTT.

This clonotype occurred a few times. The chain is built from TRBV3-1 and TRBJ1-1; D remains ambiguous. Germline assignment: CDR1 LGHDT and CDR2 YNNKEL (reference sequence). Trimming cost V 2 bases and J 7 bases, with 14 bases left between them. This CDR3 contains 14 residues. For the CDR3, the DNA is TGTGCCAGCAGCCAATCTGACGGCGGCAATGAAGCTTTCTTT. It yields the protein CASSQSDGGNEAFF. The whole variable domain, filled in from reference TRBV3-1 and TRBJ1-1, reads DTAVSQTPKYLVTQMGNDKSIKCEQNLGHDTMYWYKQDSKKFLKIMFSYNNKELIINETVPNRFSPKSPDKAHLNLHINSLELGDSAVYFCASSQSDGGNEAFFGQGTRLTVV.

The rearrangement links TRBV28 to TRBJ2-1; D ambiguous. Trimming removed 3 bases at V and 6 bases at J, with 6 bases between. The CDR3 contains 12 residues. Germline V gene lookup returns CDR1 MDHEN and CDR2 SYDVKM. This CDR3 reads CASSFMLNEQFF. CDR3 sequence (DNA): TGTGCCAGCAGTTTTATGCTCAATGAGCAGTTCTTC.

This clonotype was observed a handful of times. The CDR3 here is CSARESGGAQHF. CDR3 in DNA: TGCAGTGCTAGAGAAAGTGGTGGGGCCCAGCATTTT. V and J are TRBV20-1 and TRBJ1-5; D unclear. CDR3 size: 12 residues. V lost 0 bases to trimming and J lost 11 bases, with 11 bases between them. Germline loops: CDR1 DFQATT, CDR2 SNEGSKA (reference sequence).

This clonotype was counted only a few times. The V and J genes are TRBV29-1 and TRBJ2-1, with D possibly TRBD2 on 5 matching bases. The germline V gene encodes CDR1 SQVTM and CDR2 ANQGSEA. V lost 2 bases and J lost 4, with 18 bases in between. CDR3 length: 16 residues. CDR3 amino acids: CSVEFFFSRGYNEQFF. In DNA, the CDR3 is TGCAGCGTTGAATTCTTCTTCTCGCGAGGGTACAATGAGCAGTTCTTC.

With regard to this clonotype: A read error is possible here, since a much larger clone lies one base away. The J gene is TRBJ2-1, the V gene TRBV20-1; 8 bases are a match to TRBD2. CDR1 and CDR2 from the germline V gene are DFQATT and SNEGSKA (reference sequence). This CDR3 is built from 14 residues. The CDR3 spells CGADSTSANNEQFF. CDR3 DNA sequence: TGCGGTGCCGATTCGACTAGCGCTAACAATGAGCAGTTCTTC.

This chain connects TRBV12-3 or TRBV12-4 to TRBJ1-1; unclear D gene. The CDR3 spans 11 residues. V was clipped by 8 bases and J by 3 bases, with 7 bases between them. CDR3 sequence reads: CASGRDTEAFF. CDR3 coding DNA: TGTGCCAGCGGACGGGACACTGAAGCTTTCTTT.

The rearrangement joins TRBV4-2 to TRBJ2-5; possibly TRBD2 for D (6 bases). The CDR3 has 13 residues. V gave up 4 bases and J gave up 3 bases, with 9 bases separating them. Germline CDR1 is LGHNA and CDR2 is YNFKEQ. This CDR3 is CASSRGEEETQYF. The CDR3 bases are TGTGCCAGCAGCCGCGGGGAGGAAGAGACCCAGTACTTC.

This chain uses TRBV15 with TRBJ2-2; 11 bases are shared with TRBD1. V lost 3 bases to trimming and J lost 5 bases; unmatched junction nucleotides: 14. The CDR3 is 19 amino acids. CDR1 LNHNV and CDR2 YYDKDF come from the germline V gene (reference sequence). CDR3 in DNA: TGTGCCACCAGCAGGGACGGACAGGGGGCGCCGGGAAGGACCGGGGAGCTGTTTTTT. It specifies CATSRDGQGAPGRTGELFF.

The CDR3 sequence is CASSTDRFPHEQFF. In DNA, the CDR3 is TGTGCCAGCAGTACAGACAGGTTCCCCCATGAGCAGTTCTTC. The chain links TRBV2 to TRBJ2-1, with D maybe TRBD1 (6 bases). V was shortened by 5 bases and J by 8 bases, with 16 bases between the two germline ends. There are 14 residues in the CDR3. CDR1 SNHLY and CDR2 FYNNEI come from the germline V gene.

A few counts support this clonotype. This sequence joins TRBV6-1 and TRBJ2-7; 11 bases fit TRBD1. Unmatched junction bases numbered 3, after V lost 8 bases and J lost 3 bases. CDR1 MNHNS and CDR2 SASEGT come from the germline V gene. The CDR3 has 13 amino acids. Here the CDR3 reads CASCGTGGYEQYF. CDR3 nucleotides: TGTGCCAGCTGCGGGACAGGGGGCTACGAGCAGTACTTC.

This clonotype was picked up a small number of times. The chain carries TRBV6-6 and TRBJ2-3; 7 nucleotides agree with TRBD2. Trimming cost V 2 bases and J 4 bases; bases outside gene matches: 9. Germline CDR1 MNHNY, CDR2 SVGAGI (reference sequence). This CDR3 spans 16 amino acids. CDR3 nucleotide sequence: TGTGCCAGCAGTTACAGTGTGCGGGAGAGGCCAGATACGCAGTATTTT. As protein: CASSYSVRERPDTQYF.